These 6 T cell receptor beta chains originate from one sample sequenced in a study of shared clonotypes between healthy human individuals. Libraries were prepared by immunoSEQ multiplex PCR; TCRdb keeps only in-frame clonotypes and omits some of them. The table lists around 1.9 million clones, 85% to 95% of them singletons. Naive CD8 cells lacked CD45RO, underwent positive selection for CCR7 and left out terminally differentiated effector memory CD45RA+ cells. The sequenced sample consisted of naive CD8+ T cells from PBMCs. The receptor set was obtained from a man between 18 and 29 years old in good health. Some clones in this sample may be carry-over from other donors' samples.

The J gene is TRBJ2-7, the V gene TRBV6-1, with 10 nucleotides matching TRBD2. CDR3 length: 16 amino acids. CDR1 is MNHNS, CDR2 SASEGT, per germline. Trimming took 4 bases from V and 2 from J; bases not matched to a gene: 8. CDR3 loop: CASSGFPSGSTYEQYF. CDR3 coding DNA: TGTGCCAGCAGTGGGTTTCCTAGCGGGAGTACCTACGAGCAGTACTTC.

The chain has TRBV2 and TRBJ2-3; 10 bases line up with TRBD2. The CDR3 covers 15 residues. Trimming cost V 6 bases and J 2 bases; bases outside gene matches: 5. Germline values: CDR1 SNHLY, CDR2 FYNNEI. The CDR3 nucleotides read TGTGCCAGCAGCCTACTAGCGGGGAACACAGATACGCAGTATTTT. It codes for CASSLLAGNTDTQYF.

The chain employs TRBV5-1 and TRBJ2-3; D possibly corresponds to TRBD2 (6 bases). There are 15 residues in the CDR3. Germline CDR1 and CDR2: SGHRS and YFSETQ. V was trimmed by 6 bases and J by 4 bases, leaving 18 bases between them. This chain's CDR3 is CASNGGTISPDTQYF. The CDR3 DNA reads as TGCGCCAGCAATGGCGGGACCATCAGTCCAGATACGCAGTATTTT.

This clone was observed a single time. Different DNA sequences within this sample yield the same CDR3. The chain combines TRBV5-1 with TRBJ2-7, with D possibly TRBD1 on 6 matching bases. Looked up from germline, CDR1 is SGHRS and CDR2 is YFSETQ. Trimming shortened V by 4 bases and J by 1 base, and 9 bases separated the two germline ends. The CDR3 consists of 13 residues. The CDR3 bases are TGCGCCAGCAGCCCGACAGGATCCTACGAGCAGTACTTC. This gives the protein CASSPTGSYEQYF.

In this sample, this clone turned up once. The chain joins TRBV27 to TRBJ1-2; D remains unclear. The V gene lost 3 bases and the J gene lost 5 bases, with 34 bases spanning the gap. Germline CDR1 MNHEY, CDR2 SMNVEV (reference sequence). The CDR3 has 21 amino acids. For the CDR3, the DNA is TGTGCCAGCAGTTTCTCCCCGCCATCGCAATCGTCCCCCAGGAGTCTTTATGGCTACACCTTC. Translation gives CASSFSPPSQSSPRSLYGYTF.

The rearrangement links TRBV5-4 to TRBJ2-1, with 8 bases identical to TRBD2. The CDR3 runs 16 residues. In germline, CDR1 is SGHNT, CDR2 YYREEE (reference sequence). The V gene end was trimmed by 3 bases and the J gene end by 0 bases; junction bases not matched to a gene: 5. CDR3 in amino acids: CASSSTSGFSYNEQFF. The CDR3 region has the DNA TGTGCCAGCAGCTCTACTAGCGGTTTCTCCTACAATGAGCAGTTCTTC.